This TCR beta chain comes out of a study of beta chain features in type 1 diabetes. Every bit of the isolated RNA underwent reverse transcription, so sequencing read expressed TCRB transcripts. The data were produced by immunoSEQ multiplex PCR, yet TCRdb's version contains in-frame clones alone and is incomplete. The sample has under 200,000 clones, 9% to 10% seen once. This clone has a handful of counts. The ends lost 4 bases at V and 3 bases at J; junction bases unmatched: 6. CDR1 and CDR2 from the germline V gene are SGDLS and YYNGEE. This CDR3 spans 17 amino acids. The TCR comes from a young woman in good health. Sequencing used central memory CD4+ T cells from blood. The V and J genes are TRBV9 and TRBJ2-1; 14 bases are a match to TRBD2. The CDR3 reads CASSPGGLAGVYNEQFF. The DNA for the CDR3 is TGTGCCAGCAGCCCCGGGGGACTAGCGGGGGTCTACAATGAGCAGTTCTTC.